The clone carrying this T cell receptor beta chain was counted at least ten times. This entry comes from a study of T cells after yellow fever vaccination. UMIs and a universal primer site were added when TCR cDNA was made by 5'RACE template switching. TCRdb used MiXCR to reprocess the 5' RACE reads, holding one entry per CDR3 protein. The top ten hold 2.2% of the sample, which has around 65,000 distinct CDR3 sequences, 5% to 6.5% seen once. The length of the CDR3 is 19 residues. The germline gives CDR1 LGHNA, CDR2 YNFKEQ. V dropped 2 bases and J dropped 3; count of bases not matched to a gene: 15. The chain joins TRBV4-2 to TRBJ2-2, with 7 bases lining up with TRBD1. The sample here was CD4+ T cells sorted from PBMCs, taken more than 13 days after the first yellow fever vaccination. The sequence came from a man between 18 and 35 years old who received the YFV17D yellow fever vaccine. CDR3 in amino acids: CASSQFWLQGIADTGELFF. CDR3 DNA: TGTGCCAGCAGCCAATTTTGGTTACAGGGGATCGCGGACACCGGGGAGCTGTTTTTT.